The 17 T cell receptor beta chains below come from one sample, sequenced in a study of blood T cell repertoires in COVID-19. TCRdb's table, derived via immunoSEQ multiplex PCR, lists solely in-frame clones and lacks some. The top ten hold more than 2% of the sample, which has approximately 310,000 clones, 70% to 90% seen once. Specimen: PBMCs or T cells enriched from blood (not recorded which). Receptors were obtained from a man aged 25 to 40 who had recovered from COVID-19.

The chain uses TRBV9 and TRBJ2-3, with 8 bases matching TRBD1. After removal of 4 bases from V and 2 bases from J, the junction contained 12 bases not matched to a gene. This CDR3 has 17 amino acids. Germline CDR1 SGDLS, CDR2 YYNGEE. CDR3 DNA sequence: TGTGCCAGCAGCCTCTCCTCGGGCAGGGGGCTCACAGATACGCAGTATTTT. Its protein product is CASSLSSGRGLTDTQYF. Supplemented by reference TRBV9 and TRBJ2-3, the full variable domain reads DSGVTQTPKHLITATGQRVTLRCSPRSGDLSVYWYQQSLDQGLQFLIQYYNGEERAKGNILERFSAQQFPDLHSELNLSSLELGDSALYFCASSLSSGRGLTDTQYFGPGTRLTVL.

The CDR3 protein is CASSQDRSQGYNEQFF. CDR3 DNA sequence: TGCGCCAGCAGCCAAGATCGGAGCCAGGGATACAATGAGCAGTTCTTC. The chain links TRBV4-3 to TRBJ2-1, with D perhaps matching TRBD1 (5 bases). Trimming pared 0 bases from V and 4 bases from J, leaving 13 bases between. The CDR3 loop spans 16 amino acids. Per the germline V gene, CDR1 is LGHNA and CDR2 is YSLEER.

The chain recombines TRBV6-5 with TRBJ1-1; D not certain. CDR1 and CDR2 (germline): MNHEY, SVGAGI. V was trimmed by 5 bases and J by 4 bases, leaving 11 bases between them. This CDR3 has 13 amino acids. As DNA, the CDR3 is TGTGCCAGCAGTACAAGGGAGGGCACTGAAGCTTTCTTT. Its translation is CASSTREGTEAFF.

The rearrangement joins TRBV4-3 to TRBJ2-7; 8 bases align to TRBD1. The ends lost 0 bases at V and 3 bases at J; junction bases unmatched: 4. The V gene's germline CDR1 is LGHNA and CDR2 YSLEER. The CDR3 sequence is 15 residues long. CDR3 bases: TGCGCCAGCAGCCAAGATAGGGACAGGAACTACGAGCAGTACTTC. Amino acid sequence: CASSQDRDRNYEQYF.

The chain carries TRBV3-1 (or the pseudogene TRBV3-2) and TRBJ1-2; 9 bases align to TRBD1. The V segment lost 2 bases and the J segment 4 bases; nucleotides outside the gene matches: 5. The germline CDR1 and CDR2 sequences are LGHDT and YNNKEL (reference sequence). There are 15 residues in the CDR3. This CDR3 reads CASSQKGQGFYGYTF. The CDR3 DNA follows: TGTGCCAGCAGCCAAAAGGGACAGGGATTCTATGGCTACACCTTC.

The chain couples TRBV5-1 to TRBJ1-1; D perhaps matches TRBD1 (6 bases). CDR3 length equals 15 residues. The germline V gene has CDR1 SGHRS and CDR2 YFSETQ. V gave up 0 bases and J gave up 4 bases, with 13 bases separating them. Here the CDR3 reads CASSLVGAGATEAFF. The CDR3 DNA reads TGCGCCAGCAGCTTGGTTGGGGCAGGGGCCACTGAAGCTTTCTTT.

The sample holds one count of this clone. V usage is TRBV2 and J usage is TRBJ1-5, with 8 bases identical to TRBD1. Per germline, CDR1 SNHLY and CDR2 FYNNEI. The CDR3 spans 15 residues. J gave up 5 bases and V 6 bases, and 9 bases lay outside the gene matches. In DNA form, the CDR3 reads TGTGCCAGCAGCGGACAGGGAGGTGTTTATCAGCCCCAGCATTTT. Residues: CASSGQGGVYQPQHF.

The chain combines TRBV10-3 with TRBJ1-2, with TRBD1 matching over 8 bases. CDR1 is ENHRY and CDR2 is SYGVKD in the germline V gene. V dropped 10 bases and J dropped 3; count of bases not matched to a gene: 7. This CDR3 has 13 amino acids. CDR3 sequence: CATNDRGDYGYTF. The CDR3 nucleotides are TGTGCCACCAATGACAGGGGCGACTATGGCTACACCTTC.

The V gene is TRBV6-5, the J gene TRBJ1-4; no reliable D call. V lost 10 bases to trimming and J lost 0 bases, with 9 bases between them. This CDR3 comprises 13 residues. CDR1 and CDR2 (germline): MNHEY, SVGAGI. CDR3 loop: CATNGATNEKLFF. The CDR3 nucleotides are TGTGCCACCAACGGAGCAACTAATGAAAAACTGTTTTTT.

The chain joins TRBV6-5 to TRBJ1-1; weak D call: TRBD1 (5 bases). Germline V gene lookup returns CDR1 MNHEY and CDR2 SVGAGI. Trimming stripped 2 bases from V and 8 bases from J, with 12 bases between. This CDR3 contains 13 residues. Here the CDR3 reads CASSYTGTREAFF. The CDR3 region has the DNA TGTGCCAGCAGTTACACGGGGACTAGGGAAGCTTTCTTT.

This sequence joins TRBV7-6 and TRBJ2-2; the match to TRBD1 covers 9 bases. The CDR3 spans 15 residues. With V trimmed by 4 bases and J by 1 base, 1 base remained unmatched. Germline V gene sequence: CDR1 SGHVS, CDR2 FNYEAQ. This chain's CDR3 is CASSSGQGNTGELFF. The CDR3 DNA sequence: TGTGCCAGCAGCTCGGGACAGGGGAACACCGGGGAGCTGTTTTTT. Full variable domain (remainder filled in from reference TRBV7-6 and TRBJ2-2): GAGVSQSPRYKVTKRGQDVALRCDPISGHVSLYWYRQALGQGPEFLTYFNYEAQQDKSGLPNDRFSAERPEGSISTLTIQRTEQRDSAMYRCASSSGQGNTGELFFGEGSRLTVL.

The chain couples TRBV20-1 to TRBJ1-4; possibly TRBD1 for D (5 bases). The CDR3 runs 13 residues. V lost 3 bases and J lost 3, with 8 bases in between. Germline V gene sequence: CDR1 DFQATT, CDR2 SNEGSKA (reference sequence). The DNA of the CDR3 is TGCAGTGCTAGTGGGGGGGCTAATGAAAAACTGTTTTTT. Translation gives CSASGGANEKLFF.

CDR3 residues: CASSLAPGHVETQYF. The CDR3 bases are TGTGCCAGCAGCTTAGCGCCCGGACATGTTGAGACCCAGTACTTC. The chain combines TRBV7-9 with TRBJ2-5; possible D gene TRBD1, 5 bases. The CDR3 sequence is 15 residues long. V was cut by 0 bases and J by 5 bases, with 13 bases left in between. CDR1 is SEHNR, CDR2 FQNEAQ, per germline (reference sequence).

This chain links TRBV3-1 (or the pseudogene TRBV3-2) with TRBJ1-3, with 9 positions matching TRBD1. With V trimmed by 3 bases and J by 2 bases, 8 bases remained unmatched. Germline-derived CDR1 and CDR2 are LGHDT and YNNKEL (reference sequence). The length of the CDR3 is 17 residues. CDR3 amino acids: CASSHGQGTGTGNTIYF. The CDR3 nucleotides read TGTGCCAGCAGCCACGGACAGGGGACGGGAACTGGAAACACCATATATTTT.

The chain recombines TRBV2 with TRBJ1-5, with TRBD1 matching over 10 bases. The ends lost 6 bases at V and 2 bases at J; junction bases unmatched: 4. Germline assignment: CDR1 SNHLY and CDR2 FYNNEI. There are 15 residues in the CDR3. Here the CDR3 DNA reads TGTGCCAGCAGGCCCGGGACAGGGGGCAATCAGCCCCAGCATTTT. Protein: CASRPGTGGNQPQHF.

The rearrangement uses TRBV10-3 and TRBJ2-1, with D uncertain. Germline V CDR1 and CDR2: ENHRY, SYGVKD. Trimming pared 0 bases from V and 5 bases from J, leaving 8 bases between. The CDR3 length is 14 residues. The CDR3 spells CAISESWAHNEQFF. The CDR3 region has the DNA TGTGCCATCAGTGAGTCTTGGGCCCACAATGAGCAGTTCTTC.

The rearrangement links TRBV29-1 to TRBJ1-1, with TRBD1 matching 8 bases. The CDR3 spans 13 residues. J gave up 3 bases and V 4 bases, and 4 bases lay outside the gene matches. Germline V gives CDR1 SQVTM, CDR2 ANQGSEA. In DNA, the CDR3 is TGCAGCGTTGCGACAGGGGTGGACACTGAAGCTTTCTTT. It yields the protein CSVATGVDTEAFF.